The clone carrying this T cell receptor beta chain showed up many times. What it recognizes is unknown. V lost 5 bases, J lost 3 bases, and 10 bases lay in between. The germline V gene has CDR1 MNHEY and CDR2 SVGAGI. The CDR3 runs 13 residues. This sample is drawn from a study of T-cell memory formation after mild COVID-19. Study-level points and caveats: SARS-CoV-2 specificity was not confirmed for second-wave clones peaking on day 37.

A single record per CDR3 protein comes from TCRdb applying MiXCR to the 5' RACE reads. Counted here are 100,000 to 140,000 distinct CDR3 sequences, approximately 15% occurring once; the ten biggest clones make up less than 45%. The source of this sequence is a man between 18 and 29 years old who had mild COVID-19 (a few samples of this study predate the infection). Cell type and time point are not known. The material sequenced was PBMCs or a T cell subset sorted from them (not recorded which). The chain couples TRBV6-5 to TRBJ1-2; D call uncertain. The CDR3 protein is CASSPAGYYGYTF. CDR3 nucleotides: TGTGCCAGCAGTCCCGCAGGATACTATGGCTACACCTTC.